This TCR beta chain appears in the sequencing data of a study of long-term antiretroviral therapy in people with HIV. The germline V gene has CDR1 LNHDA and CDR2 SQIVND (reference sequence). Trimming removed 2 bases at V and 1 base at J, with 6 bases between. The CDR3 is 13 amino acids. immunoSEQ v3.0 was run at survey level. Produced via immunoSEQ multiplex PCR; TCRdb's table is partial and in-frame only. The sample carries about 28,000 clones, 84% recorded once. Sequencing was performed on unsorted PBMCs, taken 0.4 years after starting antiretroviral therapy. The V gene is TRBV19, the J gene TRBJ2-7, with a tentative D call TRBD1 (5 bases). This sequence was found in a young man with HIV. The CDR3 is CASSIQGSYEQYF. Written as DNA, the CDR3 is TGTGCCAGTAGTATACAGGGTTCCTACGAGCAGTACTTC.